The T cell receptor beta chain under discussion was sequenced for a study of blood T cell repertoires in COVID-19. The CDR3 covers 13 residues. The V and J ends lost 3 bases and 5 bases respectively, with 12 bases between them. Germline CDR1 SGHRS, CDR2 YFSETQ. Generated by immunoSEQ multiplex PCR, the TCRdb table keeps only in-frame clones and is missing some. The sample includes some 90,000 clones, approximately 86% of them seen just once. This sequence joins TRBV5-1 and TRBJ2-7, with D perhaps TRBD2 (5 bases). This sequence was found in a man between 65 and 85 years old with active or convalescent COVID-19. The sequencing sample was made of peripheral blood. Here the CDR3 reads CASSSRPGNEQYF. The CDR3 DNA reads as TGCGCCAGCAGCTCGAGACCGGGGAACGAGCAGTACTTC.